This T cell receptor beta chain is drawn from a study of OX40 agonist ivuxolimab in advanced cancers. Study as a whole: Patients with prior anti-PD-1, anti-PD-L1 or anti-CTLA-4 therapy were eligible; roughly 41% had some. The study, taken as a whole, reports: More expanded clones were seen, on average, in CD8+ T cells than in CD4+. Specificity for antigen went undetermined in the expanded peripheral T cells.

The assay was immunoSEQ multiplex PCR, and TCRdb's table has in-frame clones only and misses some. Counted here are around 65,000 clones, roughly nine tenths occurring once; the ten biggest clones make up around 0.31%. As for this clone: Antigen: not known.

This sequence originates from an adult with an advanced solid tumor such as melanoma, head and neck, liver or kidney cancer. The source was CD4+ or CD8+ T cells sorted from blood, collected in a trial of the OX40 agonist ivuxolimab.

CDR3 nucleotides: TGTGCCAGCAGCTTAGCGTACAATGAGCAGTTCTTC. This gives the protein CASSLAYNEQFF. The chain is built from TRBV7-8 and TRBJ2-1, with D hard to call. The ends were cut back, 0 bases at V and 4 bases at J, with 1 base in the middle. The CDR3 is 12 amino acids. Per the germline V gene, CDR1 is SGHVS and CDR2 is FQNEAQ. Filled out from reference TRBV7-8 and TRBJ2-1, the complete variable domain reads GAGVSQSPRYKVAKRGQDVALRCDPISGHVSLFWYQQALGQGPEFLTYFQNEAQLDKSGLPSDRFFAERPEGSVSTLKIQRTQQEDSAVYLCASSLAYNEQFFGPGTRLTVL.